The clone carrying this T cell receptor (beta chain) was counted between two and nine times. These data belong to a study of blood T cell repertoires in COVID-19. There are 17 residues in the CDR3. CDR1 and CDR2 from the germline V gene are LNHDA and SQIVND (reference sequence). Trimming removed 1 base from V and 8 bases from J; junction bases left unmatched: 16. Produced via immunoSEQ multiplex PCR; TCRdb's table is partial and in-frame only. The sample yields approximately 330,000 clones, about 86% seen once. This chain connects TRBV19 to TRBJ1-2; 7 positions match TRBD1. The receptor's source is a woman in her thirties or forties with acute COVID-19. The sequencing input was PBMCs or T cells enriched from blood (not recorded which). The CDR3 region has the DNA TGTGCCAGTAGTATAGGGGACAGAATAACGCCCCAAAGAGGCTACACCTTC. This sequence encodes CASSIGDRITPQRGYTF.